The source of this T cell receptor beta chain is a study of beta chain features in type 1 diabetes. Broader study findings: Insertions at VDJ junctions were less frequent in type 1 diabetes patients. These patients also deleted more nucleotides at the same junctions. In the patient group, naive, central memory and Treg TCRB repertoires seemed more alike than in the healthy donor group. No resolution was reached here on whether HLA type influences TCRB rearrangement. In all four CD4+ subsets, TCRB CDR3 length was significantly, moderately reduced in type 1 diabetes.

The sequenced template was cDNA made from the entire isolated RNA. Sequencing was performed with immunoSEQ multiplex PCR; in TCRdb, only in-frame clones are kept and a portion is missing. The sample has approximately 37,000 clones, 49% seen once. Between the trimmed V and J ends, which lost 6 bases and 2 bases, there was a span of 20 bases. The length of the CDR3 is 16 residues. Germline CDR1 is MNHEY and CDR2 is SMNVEV (reference sequence). A word on this clone: The target antigen is unknown.

This TCR was sampled from a woman between 18 and 29 years old in good health. The chain uses TRBV27 and TRBJ2-7; TRBD2 is a possible D gene (5 bases). Input material: central memory CD4+ T cells from blood. For the CDR3, the DNA is TGTGCCAGCAGCCATACTCGGTTGAGGGTCCCCTACGAGCAGTACTTC. As protein: CASSHTRLRVPYEQYF.